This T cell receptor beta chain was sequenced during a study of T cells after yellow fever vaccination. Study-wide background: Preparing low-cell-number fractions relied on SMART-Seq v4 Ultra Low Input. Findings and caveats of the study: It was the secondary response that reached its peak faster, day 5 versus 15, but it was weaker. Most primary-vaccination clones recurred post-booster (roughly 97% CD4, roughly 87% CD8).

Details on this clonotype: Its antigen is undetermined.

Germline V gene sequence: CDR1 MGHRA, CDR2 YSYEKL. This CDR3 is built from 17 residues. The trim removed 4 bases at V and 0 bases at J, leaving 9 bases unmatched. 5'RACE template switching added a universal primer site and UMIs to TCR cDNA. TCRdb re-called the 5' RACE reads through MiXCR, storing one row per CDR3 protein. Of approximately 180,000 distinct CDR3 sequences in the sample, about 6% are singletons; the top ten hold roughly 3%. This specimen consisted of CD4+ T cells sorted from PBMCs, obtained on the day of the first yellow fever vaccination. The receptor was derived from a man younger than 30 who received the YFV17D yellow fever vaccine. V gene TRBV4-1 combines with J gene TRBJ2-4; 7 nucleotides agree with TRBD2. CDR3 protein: CASSPIGEGKAKNIQYF. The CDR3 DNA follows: TGCGCCAGCAGCCCAATTGGGGAGGGCAAAGCCAAAAACATTCAGTACTTC.